The next 30 T cell receptor beta chains were all read from a single sample in a study of blood T cell repertoires in COVID-19. TCRdb's table, derived via immunoSEQ multiplex PCR, lists solely in-frame clones and lacks some. The repertoire consists of over 120,000 clones, with roughly 79% occurring once and the leading ten covering more than 1.5%. Sequenced material: peripheral blood. These receptors all come from a woman aged 55-69 years with acute or convalescent COVID-19.

The chain carries TRBV6-4 and TRBJ2-3, with 7 bases that match TRBD1. Losses at the gene ends were 6 bases for V and 0 bases for J; bases not matched to a gene: 3. This CDR3 spans 14 amino acids. The germline gives CDR1 MRHNA, CDR2 SNTAGT. The CDR3 region has the DNA TGTGCCAGCAGCCCGGACAGGAGCACAGATACGCAGTATTTT. It encodes CASSPDRSTDTQYF.

V and J are TRBV5-8 and TRBJ2-1; the D gene is possibly TRBD1 (6 bases). This CDR3 is built from 14 residues. The V gene lost 4 bases and the J gene lost 7 bases, with 15 bases spanning the gap. Germline V gene lookup returns CDR1 SGHTS and CDR2 YDEGEE. The CDR3 nucleotides are TGTGCCAGCAGCCCAACCGGCAGGGGTAATGAGCAGTTCTTC. It specifies CASSPTGRGNEQFF. The whole variable domain, filled in from reference TRBV5-8 and TRBJ2-1, reads EAGVTQSPTHLIKTRGQQATLRCSPISGHTSVYWYQQALGLGLQFLLWYDEGEERNRGNFPPRFSGRQFPNYSSELNVNALELEDSALYLCASSPTGRGNEQFFGPGTRLTVL.

The J gene is TRBJ1-1, the V gene TRBV6-5; weak D call: TRBD1 (5 bases). CDR3 length: 14 amino acids. Germline V lookup: CDR1 MNHEY, CDR2 SVGAGI. V gave up 2 bases and J gave up 4 bases, with 11 bases separating them. The CDR3 spells CASSYRVRGTEAFF. The DNA of the CDR3 is TGTGCCAGCAGTTACCGAGTAAGGGGCACTGAAGCTTTCTTT.

The V call is TRBV6-5, the J call TRBJ2-7; D is ambiguous. Between the trimmed V and J ends, which lost 3 bases and 6 bases, there was a span of 6 bases. The length of the CDR3 is 11 residues. Germline assignment: CDR1 MNHEY and CDR2 SVGAGI. The CDR3, as DNA: TGTGCCAGCAGTTATAACTCCGAGCAGTACTTC. It specifies CASSYNSEQYF.

This clone has a handful of counts. V usage is TRBV3-1 (or the pseudogene TRBV3-2) and J usage is TRBJ1-2; 8 bases line up with TRBD1. The germline V gene encodes CDR1 LGHDT and CDR2 YNNKEL (reference sequence). V gave up 4 bases and J gave up 2 bases; unmatched junction bases: 3. CDR3 length equals 14 residues. Here the CDR3 reads CASSPWTGNYGYTF. The CDR3 nucleotides are TGTGCCAGCAGCCCGTGGACAGGGAACTATGGCTACACCTTC.

This clone is medium-sized in the sample. The genes are TRBV5-5 and TRBJ1-6; possibly TRBD1 for D (6 bases). Germline V CDR1 and CDR2: SGHKS, YYEKEE (reference sequence). Trimming took off 1 base at V and 7 bases at J, with 15 bases between the two ends. The CDR3 consists of 16 residues. CDR3 sequence reads: CASSLYTGTKNSPLHF. The CDR3 DNA sequence: TGTGCCAGCAGCTTGTACACCGGGACAAAGAATTCACCCCTCCACTTT.

The chain combines TRBV6-5 with TRBJ2-1, with a weak D call TRBD1 (6 bases). The germline V and J ends were trimmed by 6 bases and 9 bases, with 6 bases remaining between them. This CDR3 comprises 10 residues. Germline loops: CDR1 MNHEY, CDR2 SVGAGI. DNA of the CDR3: TGTGCCAGCAGAGGGGGTGAGCAGTTCTTC. The encoded protein is CASRGGEQFF.

The J gene is TRBJ2-7, the V gene TRBV13, with 7 bases matching TRBD2. This CDR3 is built from 15 residues. Germline loops: CDR1 PRHDT, CDR2 FYEKMQ (reference sequence). J was trimmed by 0 bases and V by 5 bases; bases with no gene match: 7. The CDR3 bases are TGTGCCAGCAGCGGAGCGGGACCGAGCTCCTACGAGCAGTACTTC. As protein: CASSGAGPSSYEQYF.

The V gene is TRBV5-4, the J gene TRBJ2-2; D ambiguous. CDR1 and CDR2 (germline): SGHNT, YYREEE (reference sequence). Between the trimmed V and J ends, which lost 5 bases and 2 bases, there was a span of 7 bases. The CDR3 contains 13 residues. This chain's CDR3 is CASRYSNTGELFF. CDR3 bases: TGTGCCAGCAGATACTCAAACACCGGGGAGCTGTTTTTT.

The J gene is TRBJ1-1, the V gene TRBV28; D is ambiguous. This CDR3 contains 13 residues. Germline lookup yields CDR1 MDHEN and CDR2 SYDVKM. Trimming stripped 4 bases from V and 7 bases from J, with 13 bases between. The CDR3 nucleotides are TGTGCCAGCAGTTCCTCCCCAGGCTATGAAGCTTTCTTT. This sequence encodes CASSSSPGYEAFF. The variable domain in full, completed from reference TRBV28 and TRBJ1-1, reads DVKVTQSSRYLVKRTGEKVFLECVQDMDHENMFWYRQDPGLGLRLIYFSYDVKMKEKGDIPEGYSVSREKKERFSLILESASTNQTSMYLCASSSSPGYEAFFGQGTRLTVV.

This chain joins TRBV5-1 and TRBJ1-2; 7 nucleotides match TRBD1. Looked up from germline, CDR1 is SGHRS and CDR2 is YFSETQ. The CDR3 has 18 residues. V lost 0 bases and J lost 0; bases outside the gene matches: 11. DNA of the CDR3: TGCGCCAGCAGCTTGGATTCTACGGGACAGCCCTCTAACTATGGCTACACCTTC. Residues: CASSLDSTGQPSNYGYTF.

The chain is built from TRBV11-3 and TRBJ2-3; 7 nucleotides line up with TRBD2. The germline gives CDR1 SGHNT, CDR2 YENEEA. The length of the CDR3 is 15 residues. J was trimmed by 1 base and V by 2 bases; bases with no gene match: 3. The chain's CDR3 is CASSLTSERTDTQYF. In DNA form, the CDR3 reads TGTGCCAGCAGCTTAACTAGCGAACGCACAGATACGCAGTATTTT.

V gene TRBV28 combines with J gene TRBJ1-2; 8 bases fit TRBD1. In germline, CDR1 is MDHEN, CDR2 SYDVKM. The CDR3 has 12 residues. Unmatched junction bases numbered 9, after V lost 10 bases and J lost 8 bases. The CDR3 protein is CATDRAGDGYTF. In DNA, the CDR3 is TGTGCCACGGACAGGGCCGGTGACGGCTACACCTTC.

The chain couples TRBV2 to TRBJ1-2; no clear D gene. V was shortened by 7 bases and J by 7 bases, with 16 bases between the two germline ends. The CDR3 runs to 13 residues. Germline V lookup: CDR1 SNHLY, CDR2 FYNNEI. The CDR3 bases are TGTGCCAGCATAATAACTGCGGTTTTTGGCTACACCTTC. Protein product: CASIITAVFGYTF.

V is TRBV7-2 and J is TRBJ1-1; D unresolved. V was trimmed by 7 bases and J by 1 base, leaving 16 bases between them. Germline V gene sequence: CDR1 SGHTA, CDR2 FQGNSA. The CDR3 has 15 amino acids. The DNA for the CDR3 is TGTGCCAGCAACTCGGAGTGGAGGCAGAACACTGAAGCTTTCTTT. Translating gives CASNSEWRQNTEAFF.

The chain couples TRBV10-3 to TRBJ2-1, with a tentative D call TRBD2 (6 bases). V lost 6 bases, J lost 5 bases, and 11 bases lay in between. In germline, CDR1 is ENHRY, CDR2 SYGVKD. CDR3 length equals 13 residues. DNA of the CDR3: TGTGCCATCAGAGCGACTAGGAACAATGAGCAGTTCTTC. Protein: CAIRATRNNEQFF.

There are a few counts of this clone. This chain links TRBV7-8 with TRBJ2-2; 13 bases align to TRBD2. J lost 6 bases, V lost 5 bases, and 6 bases had no gene match. CDR1 is SGHVS, CDR2 FQNEAQ, per germline. The CDR3 sequence is 16 residues long. CDR3 sequence reads: CASSQTSGRLPGELFF. Here the CDR3 DNA reads TGTGCCAGCAGCCAGACTAGCGGGAGGCTCCCCGGGGAGCTGTTTTTT.

This sequence joins TRBV27 and TRBJ2-7; maybe TRBD2 (6 bases). The germline V gene encodes CDR1 MNHEY and CDR2 SMNVEV (reference sequence). The V and J ends lost 2 bases and 4 bases respectively, with 15 bases between them. This CDR3 spans 15 amino acids. The CDR3, as DNA: TGTGCCAGCAGTTTACTAAGGGCTAGCGTATACGAGCAGTACTTC. Protein sequence: CASSLLRASVYEQYF.

This sequence joins TRBV5-1 and TRBJ2-3; 7 bases are shared with TRBD2. V lost 4 bases, J lost 1 base, and 9 bases stayed unmatched. CDR1 is SGHRS, CDR2 YFSETQ, per germline. The CDR3 consists of 16 residues. The CDR3 region is CASSPRTSRGTDTQYF. CDR3 in DNA: TGCGCCAGCAGCCCTAGGACTAGTCGAGGCACAGATACGCAGTATTTT.

The sample holds a few counts of this clone. This rearrangement joins TRBV4-2 to TRBJ2-7; TRBD2 agrees at 13 bases. J gave up 3 bases and V 0 bases, and 8 bases lay outside the gene matches. Germline loops: CDR1 LGHNA, CDR2 YNFKEQ. The CDR3 extends over 18 amino acids. The CDR3 loop is CASSQDRLAGGTNYEQYF. The CDR3 DNA sequence: TGTGCCAGCAGCCAAGATAGACTAGCGGGAGGTACGAACTACGAGCAGTACTTC.

The genes are TRBV4-1 and TRBJ2-1; 8 positions match TRBD2. V lost 4 bases, J lost 8 bases, and 10 bases stayed unmatched. This CDR3 comprises 15 residues. Germline V CDR1 and CDR2: MGHRA, YSYEKL. The CDR3 sequence is CASSPLEAGVDEQFF. CDR3 coding DNA: TGCGCCAGCAGCCCCCTAGAAGCGGGAGTGGATGAGCAGTTCTTC.

This clone was detected once. V usage is TRBV4-1 and J usage is TRBJ1-2, with D maybe TRBD1 (6 bases). The CDR3 loop spans 15 amino acids. The ends were cut back, 1 base at V and 7 bases at J, with 16 bases in the middle. Looked up from germline, CDR1 is MGHRA and CDR2 is YSYEKL. The CDR3 sequence is CASSQAYTGLVGYTF. DNA of the CDR3: TGCGCCAGCAGCCAAGCATATACAGGGTTGGTTGGCTACACCTTC.

This clone has a single count. The J gene is TRBJ2-5, the V gene TRBV27; D perhaps matches TRBD2 (5 bases). Germline CDR1 and CDR2: MNHEY and SMNVEV (reference sequence). With 4 bases removed from V and 2 bases from J, the gap between germline ends came to 14 bases. CDR3 length equals 15 residues. CDR3 DNA: TGTGCCAGCAGTTCTGGATCGGGGTTTCAAGAGACCCAGTACTTC. It yields the protein CASSSGSGFQETQYF.

This clone was counted once. The CDR3 loop is CASSIVTGYTDTQYF. CDR3 in DNA: TGTGCCAGCAGCATTGTTACCGGGTACACAGATACGCAGTATTTT. V is TRBV3-1 (or the pseudogene TRBV3-2) and J is TRBJ2-3; D gene unclear. The CDR3 contains 15 residues. Germline loops: CDR1 LGHDT, CDR2 YNNKEL (reference sequence). V lost 5 bases to trimming and J lost 2 bases, with 14 bases between them.

This chain connects TRBV5-1 to TRBJ2-7, with 9 bases that match TRBD2. Germline assignment: CDR1 SGHRS and CDR2 YFSETQ. Losses at the gene ends were 4 bases for V and 3 bases for J; bases not matched to a gene: 2. The CDR3 consists of 13 residues. The CDR3 protein is CASSLSGGYEQYF. In DNA form, the CDR3 reads TGCGCCAGCAGCCTTAGCGGGGGCTACGAGCAGTACTTC.

The chain recombines TRBV9 with TRBJ1-6, with no clear D. The ends were cut back, 0 bases at V and 7 bases at J, with 8 bases in the middle. Germline V gene sequence: CDR1 SGDLS, CDR2 YYNGEE. This CDR3 contains 14 residues. The CDR3 DNA reads TGTGCCAGCAGCGTAGCTGGAGAAAATTCACCCCTCCACTTT. It translates to CASSVAGENSPLHF.

This clone was recorded once. The chain employs TRBV19 and TRBJ1-3; the match to TRBD1 covers 7 bases. V was clipped by 3 bases and J by 1 base; unmatched bases: 6. The CDR3 is 16 residues long. Germline V CDR1 and CDR2: LNHDA, SQIVND (reference sequence). In nucleotides, the CDR3 is TGTGCCAGTAGTATGAAGGGGGCTTTATCTGGAAACACCATATATTTT. Translated, it gives CASSMKGALSGNTIYF.

The J gene is TRBJ1-1, the V gene TRBV12-3 or TRBV12-4, with unresolved D. V was trimmed by 4 bases and J by 10 bases, leaving 16 bases between them. This CDR3 comprises 13 residues. The CDR3 region is CASSSVTAAGAFF. The CDR3 coding sequence is TGTGCCAGCAGTTCCGTAACAGCGGCCGGAGCTTTCTTT.

This rearrangement joins TRBV11-3 to TRBJ2-1, with TRBD2 identical over 14 bases. V shed 1 base, J shed 7 bases, and the junction held 6 bases outside the gene matches. Germline CDR1 SGHNT, CDR2 YENEEA. This CDR3 is 17 amino acids long. DNA of the CDR3: TGTGCCAGCAGCTTAGGTGGACTAGCGGGAGGAGGGAATGAGCAGTTCTTC. This codes for CASSLGGLAGGGNEQFF.

The chain carries TRBV6-5 and TRBJ2-7; D is possibly TRBD1 (6 bases). Germline lookup yields CDR1 MNHEY and CDR2 SVGAGI. Trimming took off 0 bases at V and 1 base at J, with 7 bases between the two ends. This CDR3 is 14 amino acids long. CDR3 protein: CASSYSGQSYEQYF. In DNA form, the CDR3 reads TGTGCCAGCAGTTACTCGGGACAATCCTACGAGCAGTACTTC.